The 23 T cell receptor beta chains presented below share a single source sample, sequenced in a study of OX40 agonist ivuxolimab in advanced cancers. The data were produced by immunoSEQ multiplex PCR, yet TCRdb's version contains in-frame clones alone and is incomplete. Of 60,000 to 65,000 clones in the sample, about four fifths were seen once. The material was CD4+ or CD8+ T cells sorted from blood, obtained in a trial of the OX40 agonist ivuxolimab. These receptors were taken from an adult with an advanced solid tumor such as melanoma, head and neck, liver or kidney cancer.

The CDR3 DNA reads as TGTGCCAGCATTAAGACAGGGGCGGACCAGCCCCAGCATTTT. Translation: CASIKTGADQPQHF. The chain links TRBV6-6 to TRBJ1-5, with 8 bases lining up with TRBD1. Trimming removed 7 bases from V and 7 bases from J; junction bases left unmatched: 9. The germline V gene has CDR1 MNHNY and CDR2 SVGAGI (reference sequence). The CDR3 is 14 amino acids.

The genes are TRBV5-8 and TRBJ2-1; 9 bases fit TRBD2. There are 14 residues in the CDR3. The V gene end was trimmed by 4 bases and the J gene end by 12 bases; junction bases not matched to a gene: 11. Looked up from germline, CDR1 is SGHTS and CDR2 is YDEGEE. Here the CDR3 DNA reads TGTGCCAGCAGCAGAGCGGGGGGCTCCGTCGGGCAGTTCTTC. Its protein is CASSRAGGSVGQFF.

V is TRBV18 and J is TRBJ2-7; TRBD2 might be the D (6 bases). Germline V gives CDR1 KGHSH, CDR2 LQKENI. The length of the CDR3 is 16 residues. The V gene lost 3 bases and the J gene lost 4 bases, with 19 bases spanning the gap. CDR3 sequence: CASSPELGRWTYEQYF. The CDR3 DNA is TGTGCCAGCTCACCTGAGCTGGGGAGGTGGACATACGAGCAGTACTTC. The whole variable domain, remainder taken from reference TRBV18 and TRBJ2-7, is NAGVMQNPRHLVRRRGQEARLRCSPMKGHSHVYWYRQLPEEGLKFMVYLQKENIIDESGMPKERFSAEFPKEGPSILRIQQVVRGDSAAYFCASSPELGRWTYEQYFGPGTRLTVT.

The V gene is TRBV7-9, the J gene TRBJ1-2; tentatively, D is TRBD1 (6 bases). This CDR3 region has 14 residues. The V end lost 3 bases, the J end lost 8 bases, and 16 bases lay between the germline ends. Germline V gene data show CDR1 as SEHNR and CDR2 as FQNEAQ (reference sequence). The CDR3 here is CASSLTGDPWGYTF. CDR3 nucleotide sequence: TGTGCCAGCAGCTTGACAGGAGACCCCTGGGGCTACACCTTC.

This clone was observed a handful of times. This rearrangement joins TRBV6-5 to TRBJ1-1; D ambiguous. Trimming pared 6 bases from V and 1 base from J, leaving 9 bases between. Germline CDR1 MNHEY, CDR2 SVGAGI. The CDR3 extends over 13 amino acids. As DNA, the CDR3 is TGTGCCAGCAGCTCCGCGAGGAACACTGAAGCTTTCTTT. Translated: CASSSARNTEAFF.

This rearrangement joins TRBV9 to TRBJ2-1; the D is unclear. The germline V gene encodes CDR1 SGDLS and CDR2 YYNGEE. V dropped 0 bases and J dropped 6 bases, with 13 bases sitting between them. The CDR3 runs 15 residues. This CDR3 is CASSVEPSPGNEQFF. The CDR3 DNA reads as TGTGCCAGCAGCGTAGAGCCGAGCCCTGGCAATGAGCAGTTCTTC.

The rearrangement links TRBV5-5 to TRBJ2-3, with D unclear. The V end was cut by 4 bases, the J end by 3 bases, with 6 bases between. Germline-derived CDR1 and CDR2 are SGHKS and YYEKEE (reference sequence). This CDR3 region has 12 residues. The CDR3 is CASSGETDTQYF. CDR3 sequence (DNA): TGTGCCAGCAGCGGCGAAACAGATACGCAGTATTTT. Drawing the rest from reference TRBV5-5 and TRBJ2-3, the complete variable domain is DAGVTQSPTHLIKTRGQQVTLRCSPISGHKSVSWYQQVLGQGPQFIFQYYEKEERGRGNFPDRFSARQFPNYSSELNVNALLLGDSALYLCASSGETDTQYFGPGTRLTVL.

V is TRBV11-2 and J is TRBJ2-7; D is perhaps TRBD2 (5 bases). Trimming removed 1 base at V and 3 bases at J, with 22 bases between. Looked up from germline, CDR1 is SGHAT and CDR2 is FQNNGV. The CDR3 sequence is 18 residues long. This chain's CDR3 is CASSLASDYFFIRYEQYF. The CDR3 DNA sequence: TGTGCCAGCAGCTTAGCTTCTGACTATTTTTTCATCCGCTACGAGCAGTACTTC.

The chain couples TRBV7-9 to TRBJ1-1; no firm D call. CDR1 is SEHNR and CDR2 is FQNEAQ in the germline V gene (reference sequence). Trimming took 3 bases from V and 5 from J, leaving 13 bases between them. The CDR3 length is 14 residues. CDR3 nucleotides: TGTGCCAGCAGCTTGAACTTCCCCGGGACTGAAGCTTTCTTT. It yields the protein CASSLNFPGTEAFF.

CDR3 amino acids: CAWDQSRGYTF. Here the CDR3 DNA reads TGTGCCTGGGACCAGTCGCGTGGCTACACCTTC. The gene calls are TRBV30 and TRBJ1-2; no clear D. Germline CDR1 reads GTSNPN; CDR2 reads SVGIG (reference sequence). The CDR3 totals 11 residues. Trimming stripped 5 bases from V and 7 bases from J, with 11 bases between.

The CDR3 loop is CASQGLAGEAYNEQFF. The CDR3 DNA reads TGCGCCAGCCAAGGACTAGCGGGGGAGGCTTACAATGAGCAGTTCTTC. This chain joins TRBV5-1 and TRBJ2-1; 13 bases align to TRBD2. The germline gives CDR1 SGHRS, CDR2 YFSETQ. V dropped 7 bases and J dropped 4; count of bases not matched to a gene: 8. This CDR3 is 16 amino acids long.

The V gene is TRBV10-2, the J gene TRBJ1-5; unclear D gene. The CDR3 contains 15 residues. The germline CDR1 and CDR2 sequences are WSHSY and SAAADI. V lost 0 bases to trimming and J lost 5 bases, with 11 bases between them. The CDR3 nucleotides are TGCGCCAGCAGTGAGTCCCACATCGTCGATCAGCCCCAGCATTTT. This encodes CASSESHIVDQPQHF.

The J gene is TRBJ2-1, the V gene TRBV13; 9 positions agree with TRBD1. After removal of 5 bases from V and 5 bases from J, the junction contained 13 bases not matched to a gene. This CDR3 is built from 17 residues. CDR1 PRHDT and CDR2 FYEKMQ come from the germline V gene (reference sequence). The CDR3 nucleotides are TGTGCCAGCAGCCCTCCTGCCCGGGACAGGGACCACAATGAGCAGTTCTTC. Protein sequence: CASSPPARDRDHNEQFF.

This chain connects TRBV18 to TRBJ2-1, with 13 nucleotides matching TRBD2. The V segment lost 6 bases and the J segment 4 bases; nucleotides outside the gene matches: 6. This CDR3 has 16 amino acids. The germline gives CDR1 KGHSH, CDR2 LQKENI. In DNA form, the CDR3 reads TGTGCCAGCTCCCACGGGACTAGCGGGAAATACAATGAGCAGTTCTTC. This translates into CASSHGTSGKYNEQFF.

The CDR3 loop reads CASSSPHTGELFF. Here the CDR3 DNA reads TGTGCCAGCAGTTCCCCCCACACCGGGGAGCTGTTTTTT. The V and J genes are TRBV28 and TRBJ2-2; D not certain. The CDR3 consists of 13 residues. Trimming pared 4 bases from V and 3 bases from J, leaving 6 bases between. From germline, CDR1 is MDHEN and CDR2 SYDVKM.

The chain uses TRBV7-2 and TRBJ1-2; 7 nucleotides line up with TRBD1. This CDR3 has 18 residues. The V segment lost 1 base and the J segment 2 bases; nucleotides outside the gene matches: 13. Germline-derived CDR1 and CDR2 are SGHTA and FQGNSA. The CDR3 region has the DNA TGTGCCAGCAGCTTAGGAAGGGGACTCCGGGACAGCAACTATGGCTACACCTTC. This sequence encodes CASSLGRGLRDSNYGYTF. Drawing the rest from reference TRBV7-2 and TRBJ1-2, the complete variable domain is GAGVSQSPSNKVTEKGKDVELRCDPISGHTALYWYRQSLGQGLEFLIYFQGNSAPDKSGLPSDRFSAERTGGSVSTLTIQRTQQEDSAVYLCASSLGRGLRDSNYGYTFGSGTRLTVV.

The chain has TRBV7-3 and TRBJ2-1, with 10 bases fitting TRBD2. CDR1 SGHTA and CDR2 FQGTGA come from the germline V gene. V gave up 4 bases and J gave up 8 bases; unmatched junction bases: 8. The CDR3 has 15 residues. CDR3 sequence reads: CASSSGLAAVYEQFF. The CDR3 nucleotides are TGTGCCAGCAGCTCCGGACTAGCGGCCGTCTATGAGCAGTTCTTC.

The genes are TRBV9 and TRBJ2-3; D not resolved. Germline-derived CDR1 and CDR2 are SGDLS and YYNGEE. V lost 3 bases to trimming and J lost 2 bases, with 10 bases between them. This CDR3 region has 14 residues. DNA of the CDR3: TGTGCCAGCAGCGAGCCCGTGCACACAGATACGCAGTATTTT. It yields the protein CASSEPVHTDTQYF. The complete variable domain, with remaining parts taken from reference TRBV9 and TRBJ2-3, reads DSGVTQTPKHLITATGQRVTLRCSPRSGDLSVYWYQQSLDQGLQFLIQYYNGEERAKGNILERFSAQQFPDLHSELNLSSLELGDSALYFCASSEPVHTDTQYFGPGTRLTVL.

The rearrangement links TRBV7-8 to TRBJ2-7, with D possibly being TRBD2 (6 bases). Germline values: CDR1 SGHVS, CDR2 FQNEAQ. Trimming shortened V by 1 base and J by 2 bases, and 18 bases separated the two germline ends. The CDR3 runs to 17 residues. CDR3: CASSLEGFREFTYEQYF. CDR3 in DNA: TGTGCCAGCAGCTTAGAAGGGTTCCGGGAGTTTACCTACGAGCAGTACTTC.

The chain is built from TRBV7-3 and TRBJ1-2; 7 bases agree with TRBD1. This CDR3 is 15 amino acids long. Germline assignment: CDR1 SGHTA and CDR2 FQGTGA. Trimming took 2 bases from V and 3 from J; bases not matched to a gene: 6. The CDR3 is CASSLLGGVDYGYTF. The CDR3 bases are TGTGCCAGCAGCTTATTAGGGGGCGTCGACTATGGCTACACCTTC.

The chain links TRBV4-3 to TRBJ1-2, with D perhaps TRBD1 (5 bases). Trimming removed 0 bases at V and 6 bases at J, with 20 bases between. Germline V gene lookup returns CDR1 LGHNA and CDR2 YSLEER. The CDR3 is 17 amino acids. CDR3: CASSQDPPGKNSHGYTF. DNA for the CDR3: TGCGCCAGCAGCCAAGATCCCCCAGGGAAGAATTCACATGGCTACACCTTC.

This chain connects TRBV27 to TRBJ1-2; D is unresolved. The CDR3 runs 15 residues. Trimming left V 3 bases short and J 4 bases short, with 15 bases between. Germline assignment: CDR1 MNHEY and CDR2 SMNVEV (reference sequence). The CDR3, as DNA: TGTGCCAGCAGTTTTTTCGCCTCTGGTAGCTATGGCTACACCTTC. It specifies CASSFFASGSYGYTF.

This clone was detected only once. The chain couples TRBV6-1 to TRBJ1-5; 9 bases agree with TRBD1. CDR1 MNHNS and CDR2 SASEGT come from the germline V gene. V shed 3 bases and J 2 bases; nucleotides not matched to a gene: 2. The CDR3 consists of 15 residues. CDR3: CASSEGTGRNQPQHF. CDR3 coding DNA: TGTGCCAGCAGTGAGGGGACAGGGCGCAATCAGCCCCAGCATTTT.